Listed below are T cell receptor beta chains from one sample, sequenced in a study of T cells in Graves' hyperthyroidism and ophthalmopathy. TCRdb ran MiXCR on the multiplex PCR reads and lists one entry per CDR3 protein. The sample has about 280,000 distinct CDR3 sequences, around 25% seen once; the top ten hold 20% to 30%. The source material was blood. The receptors were gathered from a man in his forties or fifties with Graves' hyperthyroidism that later progressed to Graves' ophthalmopathy. Each CDR3 is given with its conserved first and last residue. D genes are given only for firm matches. A row's size may be missing; if present it is once, few, many or a size class.

J,D,V,size,DNA,CDR3
TRBJ1-5,.,TRBV19,many,TGTGCCAGTAGTCGGGTAGGAGGCAATCAGCCCCAGCATTTT,CASSRVGGNQPQHF
TRBJ2-7,TRBD2,TRBV7-4,many,TGTGCCAGCAGCTTAGGGATCTGGGCGGGAGCCCCCGTTTGGTCCTACGAGCAGTACTTC,CASSLGIWAGAPVWSYEQYF
TRBJ2-5,TRBD2,TRBV12-3/TRBV12-4,many,TGTGCCAGCAGTTGGACTAGTAAAGAGACCCAGTACTTC,CASSWTSKETQYF
TRBJ1-6,TRBD1,TRBV15,many,TGTGCCACCAGCAGCGGAGGACAGGGTTTTAATTCACCCCTCCACTTT,CATSSGGQGFNSPLHF
TRBJ1-2,.,TRBV7-2,many,TGTGCCAGCAGCTTGGACGGATCCTTAGATGGCTACACCTTC,CASSLDGSLDGYTF
TRBJ1-1,.,TRBV11-2,.,TGTGCCAGCAGCTTAGTGGCGGGGAGCCTCGGCTCTGAAGCTTTCTTT,CASSLVAGSLGSEAFF
TRBJ2-5,.,TRBV27,many,TGTGCCAGCAGTTCGGAGTCCGGTACGCGGACCCAGTACTTC,CASSSESGTRTQYF
TRBJ1-5,.,TRBV27,many,TGTGCCAGCAGTTCAATTTCATCGGGTGGGCATCAGCCCCAGCATTTT,CASSSISSGGHQPQHF
TRBJ1-5,.,TRBV6-2/TRBV6-3,.,TGTGCCAGCAGCGCGGACGAGAATCAGCCCCAGCATTTT,CASSADENQPQHF
TRBJ2-4,.,TRBV11-2,.,TGTGCCAGCAGCGCCGGAGGGGGGCTAGGCAAAAACATTCAGTACTTC,CASSAGGGLGKNIQYF
TRBJ2-2,.,TRBV24-1,many,TGTGCCACCAGTGATTCAGAGGACGCCGGGGAGCTGTTTTTT,CATSDSEDAGELFF
TRBJ1-1,.,TRBV27,many,TGTGCCAGCAGTGCCTCCGGGGCGAACACTGAAGCTTTCTTT,CASSASGANTEAFF
TRBJ1-1,.,TRBV5-1,.,TGCGCCAGCAACATCGACAGCCCGAACACTGAAGCTTTCTTT,CASNIDSPNTEAFF
TRBJ2-2,.,TRBV24-1,many,TGTGCCACCAGTGATTTGTCTTCAGTTGCCACCGGGGAGCTGTTTTTT,CATSDLSSVATGELFF
TRBJ1-1,.,TRBV12-3/TRBV12-4,many,TGTGCCAGCAGTTTCGAGTCTGTGCACTCCCGGACTGGGACTGAAGCTTTCTTT,CASSFESVHSRTGTEAFF
TRBJ2-7,TRBD2,TRBV5-1,many,TGCGCCAGCAGCTTGCGGACTAGCGGGACGAGCGAGCAGTACTTC,CASSLRTSGTSEQYF
TRBJ1-1,.,TRBV27,many,TGTGCCAGCAGTTTCGGCAACATGAACACTGAAGCTTTCTTT,CASSFGNMNTEAFF
TRBJ1-1,.,TRBV12-3/TRBV12-4,.,TGTGCCAGCAGGGAGAGGTTCGGCACTGAAGCTTTCTTT,CASRERFGTEAFF
TRBJ2-5,TRBD2,TRBV28,.,TGTGCCAGCAGTTCGACTAGCGGGAGGGTCGGGACCCAGTACTTC,CASSSTSGRVGTQYF
TRBJ1-1,TRBD1,TRBV4-1,many,TGCGCCAGCAGCCAAGAAAGGGCAGGGGGCGACACTGAAGCTTTCTTT,CASSQERAGGDTEAFF
TRBJ2-2,TRBD2,TRBV6-1,few,TGTGCCAGCAGTGAAGCGGGACTAGCGGGAGGGTACGGGGAGCTGTTTTTT,CASSEAGLAGGYGELFF
TRBJ1-5,.,TRBV5-4,many,TGTGCCAGCAGACTGGCCAGGGATCGCAATCAGCCCCAGCATTTT,CASRLARDRNQPQHF
TRBJ2-7,.,TRBV12-3/TRBV12-4,.,TGTGCCAGCAGTTTAACGGCGGGACGGGGCTACGAGCAGTACTTC,CASSLTAGRGYEQYF
TRBJ2-2,.,TRBV3-1,few,TGTGCCAGCAGCCAAGAAGTTTCCCGTGTTCCGAACACCGGGGAGCTGTTTTTT,CASSQEVSRVPNTGELFF
TRBJ2-7,TRBD2,TRBV27,few,TGTGCCAGCAGTTTAGGTCTAGCGGGAGATATCTTCTACGAGCAGTACTTC,CASSLGLAGDIFYEQYF